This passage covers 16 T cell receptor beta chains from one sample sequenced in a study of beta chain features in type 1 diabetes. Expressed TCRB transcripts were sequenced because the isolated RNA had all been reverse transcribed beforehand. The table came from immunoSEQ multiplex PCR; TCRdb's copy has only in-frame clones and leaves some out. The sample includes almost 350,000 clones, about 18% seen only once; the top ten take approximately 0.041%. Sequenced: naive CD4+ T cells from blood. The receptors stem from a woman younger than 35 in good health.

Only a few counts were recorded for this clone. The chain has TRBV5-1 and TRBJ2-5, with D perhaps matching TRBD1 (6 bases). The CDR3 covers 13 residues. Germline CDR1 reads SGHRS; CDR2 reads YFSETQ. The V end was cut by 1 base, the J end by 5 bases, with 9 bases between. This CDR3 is CASSLYRDETQYF. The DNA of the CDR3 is TGCGCCAGCAGCTTGTACAGGGATGAGACCCAGTACTTC.

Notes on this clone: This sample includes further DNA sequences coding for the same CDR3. Written as DNA, the CDR3 is TGTGCCAGCAGCCAAGATAGGGGTAGCTCCTACAATGAGCAGTTCTTC. It is translated as CASSQDRGSSYNEQFF. The rearrangement joins TRBV4-2 to TRBJ2-1, with D perhaps TRBD1 (5 bases). CDR1 and CDR2 from the germline V gene are LGHNA and YNFKEQ. This CDR3 comprises 16 residues. The V and J ends lost 0 bases and 0 bases respectively, with 9 bases between them.

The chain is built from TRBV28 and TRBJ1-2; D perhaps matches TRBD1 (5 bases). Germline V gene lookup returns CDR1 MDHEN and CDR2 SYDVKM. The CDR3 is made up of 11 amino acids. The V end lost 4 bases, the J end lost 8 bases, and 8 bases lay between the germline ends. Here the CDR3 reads CASSWGGGYTF. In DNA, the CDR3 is TGTGCCAGCAGTTGGGGCGGAGGCTACACCTTC.

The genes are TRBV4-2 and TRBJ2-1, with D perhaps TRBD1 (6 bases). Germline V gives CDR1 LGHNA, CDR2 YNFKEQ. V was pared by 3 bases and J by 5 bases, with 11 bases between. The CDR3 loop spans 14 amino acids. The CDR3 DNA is TGTGCCAGCAGCCATTTACAGGGCAACAATGAGCAGTTCTTC. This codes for CASSHLQGNNEQFF.

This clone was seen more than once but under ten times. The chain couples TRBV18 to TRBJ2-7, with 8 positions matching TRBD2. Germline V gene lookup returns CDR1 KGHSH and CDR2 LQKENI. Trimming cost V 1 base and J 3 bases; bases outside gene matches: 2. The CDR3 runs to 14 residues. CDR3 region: CASSPRTSSYEQYF. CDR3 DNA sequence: TGTGCCAGCTCACCACGGACTAGCAGCTACGAGCAGTACTTC. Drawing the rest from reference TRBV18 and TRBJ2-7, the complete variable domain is NAGVMQNPRHLVRRRGQEARLRCSPMKGHSHVYWYRQLPEEGLKFMVYLQKENIIDESGMPKERFSAEFPKEGPSILRIQQVVRGDSAAYFCASSPRTSSYEQYFGPGTRLTVT.

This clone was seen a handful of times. The CDR3, as DNA: TGCGCCAGCAGCTTGGTTCCTAGCGGGAACTCCTACGAGCAGTACTTC. Its protein product is CASSLVPSGNSYEQYF. This chain connects TRBV5-1 to TRBJ2-7, with TRBD2 matching 9 bases. Germline-derived CDR1 and CDR2 are SGHRS and YFSETQ. This CDR3 contains 16 residues. With 0 bases clipped from V and 0 bases from J, the junction kept 4 bases outside the gene matches.

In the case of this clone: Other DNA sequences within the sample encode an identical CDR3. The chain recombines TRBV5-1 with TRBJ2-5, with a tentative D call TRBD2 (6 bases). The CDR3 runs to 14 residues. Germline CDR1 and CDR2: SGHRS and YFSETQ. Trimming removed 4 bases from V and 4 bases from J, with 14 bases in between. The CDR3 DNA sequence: TGCGCCAGCAGCCCCGGGACTGGCGGAGAGACCCAGTACTTC. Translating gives CASSPGTGGETQYF.

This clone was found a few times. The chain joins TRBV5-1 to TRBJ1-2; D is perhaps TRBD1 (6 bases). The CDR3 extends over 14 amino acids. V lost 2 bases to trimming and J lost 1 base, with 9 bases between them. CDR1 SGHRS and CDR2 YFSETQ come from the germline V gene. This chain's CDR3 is CASSLGGDNYGYTF. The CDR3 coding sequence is TGCGCCAGCAGCTTAGGGGGAGATAACTATGGCTACACCTTC. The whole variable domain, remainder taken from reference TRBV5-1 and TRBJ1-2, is KAGVTQTPRYLIKTRGQQVTLSCSPISGHRSVSWYQQTPGQGLQFLFEYFSETQRNKGNFPGRFSGRQFSNSRSEMNVSTLELGDSALYLCASSLGGDNYGYTFGSGTRLTVV.

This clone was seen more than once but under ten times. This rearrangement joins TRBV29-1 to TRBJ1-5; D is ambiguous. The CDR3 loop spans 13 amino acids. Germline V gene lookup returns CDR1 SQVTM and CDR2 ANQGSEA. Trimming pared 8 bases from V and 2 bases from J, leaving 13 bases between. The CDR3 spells CSPLGVRNQPQHF. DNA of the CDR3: TGCAGCCCCCTGGGCGTCCGCAATCAGCCCCAGCATTTT.

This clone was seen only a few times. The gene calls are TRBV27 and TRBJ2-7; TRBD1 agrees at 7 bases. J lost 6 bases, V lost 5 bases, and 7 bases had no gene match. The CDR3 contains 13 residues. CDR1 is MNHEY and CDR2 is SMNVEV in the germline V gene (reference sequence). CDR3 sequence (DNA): TGTGCCAGCAGTCCCCGACAGGGTGGCGAGCAGTACTTC. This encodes CASSPRQGGEQYF.

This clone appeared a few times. The CDR3 DNA is TGTGCCAGCCCCCGGGGACTAGGGTTGGGCAATGAGCAGTTCTTC. Its translation: CASPRGLGLGNEQFF. The chain is built from TRBV2 and TRBJ2-1; 8 bases are shared with TRBD2. Germline trimming cut 8 bases from V and 6 bases from J; bases unmatched to any gene: 12. The CDR3 length is 15 residues. Germline assignment: CDR1 SNHLY and CDR2 FYNNEI. The full variable domain, with the rest looked up from reference TRBV2 and TRBJ2-1, is EPEVTQTPSHQVTQMGQEVILRCVPISNHLYFYWYRQILGQKVEFLVSFYNNEISEKSEIFDDQFSVERPDGSNFTLKIRSTKLEDSAMYFCASPRGLGLGNEQFFGPGTRLTVL.

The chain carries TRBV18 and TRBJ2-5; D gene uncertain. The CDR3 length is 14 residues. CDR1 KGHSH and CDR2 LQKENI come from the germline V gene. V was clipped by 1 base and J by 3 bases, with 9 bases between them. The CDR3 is CASSPRRNEETQYF. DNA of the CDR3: TGTGCCAGCTCACCACGCAGAAACGAAGAGACCCAGTACTTC.

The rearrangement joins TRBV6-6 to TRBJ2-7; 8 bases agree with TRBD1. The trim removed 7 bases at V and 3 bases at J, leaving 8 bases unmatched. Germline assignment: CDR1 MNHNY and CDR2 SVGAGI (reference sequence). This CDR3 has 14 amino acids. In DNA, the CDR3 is TGTGCCAGCACCCCAAGACAGGGGCGCTACGAGCAGTACTTC. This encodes CASTPRQGRYEQYF.

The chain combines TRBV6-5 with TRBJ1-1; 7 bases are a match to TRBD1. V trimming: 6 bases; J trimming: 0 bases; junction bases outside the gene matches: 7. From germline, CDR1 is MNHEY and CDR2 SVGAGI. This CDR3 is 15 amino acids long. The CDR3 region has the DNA TGTGCCAGCAGCCGTCCGACAGGGATGAACACTGAAGCTTTCTTT. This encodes CASSRPTGMNTEAFF.

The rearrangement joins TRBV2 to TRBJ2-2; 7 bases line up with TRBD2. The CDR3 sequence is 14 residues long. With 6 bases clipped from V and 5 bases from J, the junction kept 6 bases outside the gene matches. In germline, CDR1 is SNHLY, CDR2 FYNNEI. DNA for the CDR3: TGTGCCAGCAGAGGAGCGGGGCGTACCGGGGAGCTGTTTTTT. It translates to CASRGAGRTGELFF.

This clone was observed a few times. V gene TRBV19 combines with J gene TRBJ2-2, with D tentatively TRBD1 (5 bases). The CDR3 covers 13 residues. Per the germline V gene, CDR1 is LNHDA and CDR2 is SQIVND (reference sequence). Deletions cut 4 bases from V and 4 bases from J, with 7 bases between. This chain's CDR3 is CASSNTGTGELFF. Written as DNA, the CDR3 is TGTGCCAGTAGTAATACAGGCACCGGGGAGCTGTTTTTT. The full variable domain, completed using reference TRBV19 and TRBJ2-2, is DGGITQSPKYLFRKEGQNVTLSCEQNLNHDAMYWYRQDPGQGLRLIYYSQIVNDFQKGDIAEGYSVSREKKESFPLTVTSAQKNPTAFYLCASSNTGTGELFFGEGSRLTVL.